Listed below are T cell receptor beta chains from one sample, sequenced in a study of identical twins. TCRdb passed the 5' RACE reads through MiXCR, listing each CDR3 protein once. This repertoire shows more than 1.5 million distinct CDR3 sequences, under 35% found once; its top ten account for approximately 0.29%. Sequencing was performed on cord blood. Every receptor here comes from a newborn girl in good health. Each CDR3 is given with its conserved first and last residue. A D gene is named only where the DNA matches it firmly. Part of the rows lack a size; the others show once, few, many or a class for expanded clones.

V gene	clone size	D gene	J gene	CDR3 DNA	CDR3 protein
TRBV4-2	.	.	TRBJ2-1	TGTGCCAGCAGCCATAGTAGAACCCCTTACAATAAGCAGTTCTTC	CASSHSRTPYNKQFF
TRBV6-2/TRBV6-3	.	.	TRBJ2-7	TGTGCCAGCAGCTGGCCCTACGAGCAGTACTTC	CASSWPYEQYF
TRBV3-1	.	TRBD2	TRBJ2-3	TGTGCCAGCAGCCAAGTCTCTAGCGGGAGGGGTGGAGATACGCAGTATTTT	CASSQVSSGRGGDTQYF
TRBV4-1	.	TRBD1	TRBJ1-2	TGCGCCAGCAGCCAAGTCTCCCCCTCAGGGGGCAACTATGGCTACACCTTC	CASSQVSPSGGNYGYTF
TRBV7-2	.	TRBD2	TRBJ2-1	TGTGCCAGCAGATTCCGAGCGGGGGAGTCCTACAATGAGCAGTTCTTC	CASRFRAGESYNEQFF
TRBV20-1	few	.	TRBJ1-5	TGCAGTGCTAGGGTGGGGCAGGGTGGCAATCAGCCCCAGCATTTT	CSARVGQGGNQPQHF
TRBV5-1	.	.	TRBJ2-7	TGCGCCAGCAGCTTGGAGCCCTCCGAACCCAATGAGCAGTACTTC	CASSLEPSEPNEQYF
TRBV11-2	few	.	TRBJ2-1	TGTGCCAGCAGCCAGATCCTAGTTCATGAGCAGTTCTTC	CASSQILVHEQFF
TRBV5-1	.	TRBD1	TRBJ1-2	TGCGCCAGCAGCTTGGTCTCTACAGGGGGCGCTGGCTACACCTTC	CASSLVSTGGAGYTF
TRBV19	.	.	TRBJ1-2	TGTGCCAGTAGTATAGAAGGAATTATCAACTATGGCTACACCTTC	CASSIEGIINYGYTF
TRBV12-3/TRBV12-4	.	.	TRBJ1-2	TGTGCCAGCAGTTTCGGGGGGGGGCTTAGGCGTAACTATGGCTACACCTTC	CASSFGGGLRRNYGYTF
TRBV4-1	many	.	TRBJ2-1	TGCGCCAGCAGCCAAGAAACCTCCTACAATGAGCAGTTCTTC	CASSQETSYNEQFF
TRBV6-1	few	TRBD2	TRBJ2-7	TGTGCCAGCAGTGTTGGGACTAGCGACCTCTACGAGCAGTACTTC	CASSVGTSDLYEQYF
TRBV12-3/TRBV12-4	many	TRBD2	TRBJ2-7	TGTGCCAGCCGGAGTAGCGGGAGATTAGGCTACGAGCAGTACTTC	CASRSSGRLGYEQYF
TRBV29-1	.	TRBD2	TRBJ2-1	TGCAGCGTTGACATAGGACTAGCGGGGACGTACAATGAGCAGTTCTTC	CSVDIGLAGTYNEQFF
TRBV27	once	.	TRBJ2-5	TGTGCCAGCAGTTTAAGACGGGCCTTTGGGGAGACCCAGTACTTC	CASSLRRAFGETQYF